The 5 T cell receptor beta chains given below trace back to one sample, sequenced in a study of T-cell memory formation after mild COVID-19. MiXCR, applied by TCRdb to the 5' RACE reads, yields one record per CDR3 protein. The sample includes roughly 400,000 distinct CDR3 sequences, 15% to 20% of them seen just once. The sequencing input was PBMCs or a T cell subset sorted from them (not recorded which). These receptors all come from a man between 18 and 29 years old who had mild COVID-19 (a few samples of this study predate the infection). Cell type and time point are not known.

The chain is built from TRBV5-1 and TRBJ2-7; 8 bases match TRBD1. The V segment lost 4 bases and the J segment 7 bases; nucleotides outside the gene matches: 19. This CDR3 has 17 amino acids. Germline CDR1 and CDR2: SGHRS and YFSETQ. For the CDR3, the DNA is TGCGCCAGCAGCCAAAATCGGACAGGGATCACCAGGGGGGAGCAGTACTTC. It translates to CASSQNRTGITRGEQYF. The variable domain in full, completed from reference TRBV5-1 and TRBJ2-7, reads KAGVTQTPRYLIKTRGQQVTLSCSPISGHRSVSWYQQTPGQGLQFLFEYFSETQRNKGNFPGRFSGRQFSNSRSEMNVSTLELGDSALYLCASSQNRTGITRGEQYFGPGTRLTVT.

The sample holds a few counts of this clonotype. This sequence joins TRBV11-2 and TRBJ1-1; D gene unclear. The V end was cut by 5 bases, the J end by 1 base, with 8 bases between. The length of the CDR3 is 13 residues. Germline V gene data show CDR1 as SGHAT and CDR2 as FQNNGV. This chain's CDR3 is CASSPVTNTEAFF. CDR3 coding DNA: TGTGCCAGCAGCCCCGTAACGAACACTGAAGCTTTCTTT. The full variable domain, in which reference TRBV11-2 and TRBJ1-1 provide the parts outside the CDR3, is EAGVAQSPRYKIIEKRQSVAFWCNPISGHATLYWYQQILGQGPKLLIQFQNNGVVDDSQLPKDRFSAERLKGVDSTLKIQPAKLEDSAVYLCASSPVTNTEAFFGQGTRLTVV.

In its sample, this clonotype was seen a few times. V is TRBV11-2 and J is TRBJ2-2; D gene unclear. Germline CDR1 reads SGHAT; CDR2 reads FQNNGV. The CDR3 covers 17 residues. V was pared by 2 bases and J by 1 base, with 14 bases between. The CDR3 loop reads CASSLFMAIQNTGELFF. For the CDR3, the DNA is TGTGCCAGCAGCTTATTTATGGCCATACAGAACACCGGGGAGCTGTTTTTT.

CDR3 nucleotide sequence: TGTGCCAGCAGCCCCCACCAGGCCCGAACGCCTGAAGCTTTCTTT. This translates into CASSPHQARTPEAFF. The rearrangement uses TRBV6-2 or TRBV6-3 and TRBJ1-1; no reliable D call. Germline V lookup: CDR1 MNHEY, CDR2 SVGEGT. There are 15 residues in the CDR3. V was cut by 6 bases and J by 6 bases, with 20 bases left in between.

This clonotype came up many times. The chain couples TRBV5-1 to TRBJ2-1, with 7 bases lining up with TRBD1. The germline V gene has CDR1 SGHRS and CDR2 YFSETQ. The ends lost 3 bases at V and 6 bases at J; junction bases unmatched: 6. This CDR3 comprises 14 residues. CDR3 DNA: TGCGCCAGCAGCTCATCACAGGGGTCCAATGAGCAGTTCTTC. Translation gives CASSSSQGSNEQFF.